This T cell receptor (beta chain) emerged from a study of breast tumors, draining lymph nodes, adjacent tissues. Study-wide results and limits: Data only fit, rather than demonstrated, lymph node origin of most tumor T cells. Compared with lymph nodes, tumors were less diverse; compared with nontumor tissue, more. Most tumor T cells seemingly derive from lymph node, then expand in tumor. Luminal-like breast cancer showed significantly greater tumor-nontumor repertoire similarity than basal-like breast cancer did.

This clonotype was found many times. Its antigen is currently unknown. The V and J ends lost 4 bases and 6 bases respectively, with 14 bases between them. The length of the CDR3 is 14 residues. CDR1 SGHRS and CDR2 YFSETQ come from the germline V gene. TCRdb used MiXCR to reprocess the multiplex PCR reads, holding one entry per CDR3 protein. Seen here are about 180,000 distinct CDR3 sequences, 25% to 40% observed once, and the top ten hold around 3.5%. The lymph nodes were axillary draining lymph nodes from breast cancer patients. This TCR was recovered from a female donor with breast cancer. Some clones in this sample may be carry-over from other donors' samples. Sample: axillary lymph node tissue. The rearrangement uses TRBV5-1 and TRBJ1-3, with no clear D. The CDR3 bases are TGCGCCAGCAGCCCCCAGAGCTCCTCAAACACCATATATTTT. The encoded protein is CASSPQSSSNTIYF.